The entry below gives a single TCR beta chain sequence along with its context. Antigen unknown. This sample stems from a study of shared clonotypes between healthy human individuals. Study context: The plates for each donor numbered three CD4 naive, three CD4 memory, two CD8 naive and one CD8 memory.

General study findings and limits: Generation probabilities were higher for clonotypes shared across all four sorted-subset donors than for unshared ones.

CDR1 SQVTM and CDR2 ANQGSEA come from the germline V gene. Trimming shortened V by 7 bases and J by 3 bases, and 13 bases separated the two germline ends. The CDR3 covers 12 residues. Generated by immunoSEQ multiplex PCR, the TCRdb table keeps only in-frame clones and is missing some. Among more than 550,000 clones listed, 92% were seen once. CD8 cells classed as naive were CD45RO-negative and positively selected for CCR7, excluding terminally differentiated effector memory CD45RA+ cells. The healthy adult donors were HIV-negative and reported no recent acute infections or vaccinations. The sequence came from a man aged 25 to 45 in good health. J is TRBJ2-7 and V is TRBV29-1, with D unclear. Sequencing was carried out using naive CD8+ T cells sorted from blood. CDR3 DNA: TGCAGCGGTCTGTGGCCCAACTACGAGCAGTACTTC. This translates into CSGLWPNYEQYF.